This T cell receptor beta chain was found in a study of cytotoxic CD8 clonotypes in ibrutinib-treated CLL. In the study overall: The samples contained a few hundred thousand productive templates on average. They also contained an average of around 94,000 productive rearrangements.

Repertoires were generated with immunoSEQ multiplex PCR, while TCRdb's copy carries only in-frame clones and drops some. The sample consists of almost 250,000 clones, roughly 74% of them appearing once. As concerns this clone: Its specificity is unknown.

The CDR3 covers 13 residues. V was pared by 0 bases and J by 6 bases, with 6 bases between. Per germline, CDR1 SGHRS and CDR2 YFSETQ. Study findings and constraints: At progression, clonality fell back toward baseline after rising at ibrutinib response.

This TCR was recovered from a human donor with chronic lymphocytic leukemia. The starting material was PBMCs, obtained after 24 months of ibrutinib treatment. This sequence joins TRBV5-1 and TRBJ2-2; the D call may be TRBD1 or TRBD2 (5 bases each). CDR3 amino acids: CASSLAGPGELFF. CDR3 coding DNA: TGCGCCAGCAGCTTGGCGGGGCCCGGGGAGCTGTTTTTT.